This is a list of T cell receptor beta chains from one sample in a study of long-term antiretroviral therapy in people with HIV. The assay was immunoSEQ multiplex PCR, and TCRdb's table has in-frame clones only and misses some. The sample comprises under 45,000 clones, about 94% of which are singletons, and around 2.1% rests with the top ten. The sample in question was unsorted PBMCs, obtained just over 9 years after starting antiretroviral therapy. Receptors were obtained from a man aged 30 to 39 with HIV. The CDR3 runs from the conserved cysteine through the conserved F or W. D genes are given only for firm matches. Clone size is given for some rows only: seen once, a few or many times, or a class if the clone is expanded.

CDR3aa	CDR3nt	v_gene	j_gene	abundance	d_gene
CASSYSDSQETQYF	TGTGCCAGCAGTTATTCGGACAGCCAAGAGACCCAGTACTTC	TRBV27	TRBJ2-5	-	-
CASSFGRDPYGYTF	TGTGCCAGCAGTTTTGGGCGAGACCCCTATGGCTACACCTTC	TRBV27	TRBJ1-2	-	-
CASSTTTETDTQYF	TGTGCCAGCAGTACAACAACCGAAACAGATACGCAGTATTTT	TRBV27	TRBJ2-3	-	-
CASSFGRNQPQHF	TGTGCCAGCAGTTTTGGAAGGAATCAGCCCCAGCATTTT	TRBV27	TRBJ1-5	-	-
CASNEKLFF	TGCGCCAGCAATGAAAAACTGTTTTTT	TRBV23-1	TRBJ1-4	-	-
CASSFGGLSSYNSPLHF	TGTGCCAGCAGTTTTGGGGGGCTCAGCTCCTATAATTCACCCCTCCACTTT	TRBV28	TRBJ1-6	-	-
CASNSEPGNTIYF	TGTGCCAGCAATTCAGAGCCTGGAAACACCATATATTTT	TRBV2	TRBJ1-3	-	-
CSAGHPFF	TGCAGTGCTGGTCACCCGTTCTTC	TRBV20-1	TRBJ2-1	-	-
CASSPRWDSPNTEAFF	TGTGCCAGCTCACCACGATGGGACAGCCCTAACACTGAAGCTTTCTTT	TRBV18	TRBJ1-1	-	TRBD1
CASSPLLDTEAFF	TGTGCCAGCAGCCCCCTCTTAGACACTGAAGCTTTCTTT	TRBV28	TRBJ1-1	-	-
CASSLVPELNTEAFF	TGTGCCAGCAGCTTAGTACCGGAGTTGAACACTGAAGCTTTCTTT	TRBV11-2	TRBJ1-1	-	-
CASSYRGDQETQYF	TGTGCCAGCAGTTACAGGGGGGACCAAGAGACCCAGTACTTC	TRBV6-5	TRBJ2-5	-	-
CASSFGPGSETQYF	TGTGCCAGCAGCTTCGGTCCGGGATCGGAGACCCAGTACTTC	TRBV5-4	TRBJ2-5	-	-
CASSPRGAGELFF	TGTGCCAGCAGTCCCCGGGGGGCCGGGGAGCTGTTTTTT	TRBV28	TRBJ2-2	-	TRBD2
CASSYTSGGGYTF	TGTGCCAGCAGCTACACCTCGGGGGGTGGCTACACCTTC	TRBV7-2	TRBJ1-2	-	-
CASSVTDSNQPQHF	TGTGCCAGCAGCGTTACCGATAGCAATCAGCCCCAGCATTTT	TRBV9	TRBJ1-5	once	-
CSVWGGGNYGYTF	TGCAGCGTTTGGGGTGGGGGAAACTATGGCTACACCTTC	TRBV29-1	TRBJ1-2	-	-
CASRNTGELFF	TGTGCTAGCAGGAACACCGGGGAGCTGTTTTTT	TRBV7-7	TRBJ2-2	-	-
CASSVGQPQHF	TGTGCCAGCTCCGTGGGACAGCCCCAGCATTTT	TRBV2	TRBJ1-5	-	-
CASSLSGLGVAGGNNEQFF	TGTGCCAGCAGCTTATCCGGACTAGGGGTAGCGGGGGGCAACAATGAGCAGTTCTTC	TRBV7-6	TRBJ2-1	-	TRBD2
CASSLGSNQPQHF	TGTGCCAGCAGTTTAGGGAGCAATCAGCCCCAGCATTTT	TRBV27	TRBJ1-5	-	-
CASTPPGAGYGYTF	TGCGCCAGCACCCCCCCTGGTGCGGGCTATGGCTACACCTTC	TRBV5-1	TRBJ1-2	-	-
CASSLTGTGEAFF	TGTGCCAGCAGCTTGACGGGTACTGGTGAAGCTTTCTTT	TRBV7-8	TRBJ1-1	-	-
CASGGAGTYNSPLHF	TGTGCCAGCGGCGGGGCAGGAACCTATAATTCACCCCTCCACTTT	TRBV6-5	TRBJ1-6	-	-
CAWSGETQYF	TGTGCCTGGAGTGGGGAGACCCAGTACTTC	TRBV30	TRBJ2-5	once	-
CASSRGGPGGYTF	TGTGCCAGCAGCCGAGGAGGGCCGGGTGGCTACACCTTC	TRBV6-5	TRBJ1-2	-	-
CASKTGSGNTIYF	TGTGCCAGCAAGACGGGCTCTGGAAACACCATATATTTT	TRBV28	TRBJ1-3	-	-
CASSLNRATMNTEAFF	TGTGCCAGCAGCCTCAACAGGGCGACAATGAACACTGAAGCTTTCTTT	TRBV11-2	TRBJ1-1	-	-
CASSRAGTGRETQYF	TGTGCCAGCAGTCGGGCCGGGACAGGTCGAGAGACCCAGTACTTC	TRBV28	TRBJ2-5	-	TRBD1
CASSLGTGGSGELFF	TGCGCCAGCAGCTTGGGGACAGGGGGATCCGGGGAGCTGTTTTTT	TRBV5-1	TRBJ2-2	-	TRBD1
CASSAGLGEQFF	TGTGCCAGCAGCGCAGGACTCGGTGAGCAGTTCTTC	TRBV7-9	TRBJ2-1	-	-
CASSRSGQGPYGQYF	TGTGCCAGCAGCAGGTCGGGACAGGGGCCCTACGGGCAGTACTTC	TRBV5-4	TRBJ2-7	-	TRBD1
CASSHATGHGYTF	TGTGCCAGCAGCCATGCCACGGGCCATGGCTACACCTTC	TRBV6-5	TRBJ1-2	-	-
CASFDSENSYEQYF	TGCGCCAGCTTCGACAGCGAGAATAGCTACGAGCAGTACTTC	TRBV5-1	TRBJ2-7	-	-
CASSWGPHRDQYF	TGTGCCAGCAGCTGGGGACCCCACCGGGACCAGTACTTC	TRBV5-8	TRBJ2-5	-	-
CASSGTSMASDEQFF	TGTGCCAGCTCCGGAACAAGCATGGCCTCAGATGAGCAGTTCTTC	TRBV27	TRBJ2-1	-	-
CASSLAGAYGYTF	TGTGCCAGCAGTTTGGCAGGGGCCTATGGCTACACCTTC	TRBV27	TRBJ1-2	-	-
CASSGQGAGEETQYF	TGTGCCAGCAGCGGACAGGGGGCAGGGGAAGAGACCCAGTACTTC	TRBV25-1	TRBJ2-5	-	TRBD1
CASSVGNGAGGRDEQFF	TGTGCCAGCAGCGTAGGGAACGGAGCGGGGGGCCGGGATGAGCAGTTCTTC	TRBV9	TRBJ2-1	-	TRBD2
CASSQDQGLIYNEQFF	TGTGCCAGCAGCCAAGATCAGGGACTTATTTACAATGAGCAGTTCTTC	TRBV14	TRBJ2-1	once	-
CSAHPGGQHTEAFF	TGCAGCGCCCACCCTGGGGGACAACACACTGAAGCTTTCTTT	TRBV29-1	TRBJ1-1	-	-
CASSLTGLSNQPQHF	TGCGCCAGCAGCTTGACAGGTCTGAGCAATCAGCCCCAGCATTTT	TRBV5-1	TRBJ1-5	-	-
CASSTTGELFF	TGTGCCAGCAGCACCACCGGGGAGCTGTTTTTT	TRBV2	TRBJ2-2	-	-
CASSIGTVYVEQYF	TGTGCCAGCAGCATAGGGACAGTATATGTCGAGCAGTACTTC	TRBV5-6	TRBJ2-7	-	TRBD1
CASSTMGQGFEKLFF	TGTGCCAGCAGTACCATGGGACAGGGCTTTGAAAAACTGTTTTTT	TRBV28	TRBJ1-4	once	TRBD1
CASSLDPFNEKLFF	TGTGCCAGCAGTTTGGACCCTTTTAATGAAAAACTGTTTTTT	TRBV2	TRBJ1-4	-	-
CASSLDRAVGYTF	TGCGCCAGCAGTCTCGACAGGGCAGTAGGCTACACCTTC	TRBV5-1	TRBJ1-2	-	TRBD1
CASSPIGTPFNEQFF	TGTGCCAGCAGCCCGATCGGGACTCCCTTTAATGAGCAGTTCTTC	TRBV7-2	TRBJ2-1	-	-
CAWSFGGSSEQYF	TGTGCCTGGAGTTTTGGAGGCTCTAGCGAGCAGTACTTC	TRBV30	TRBJ2-7	-	-
CASSFPGSYEQYF	TGTGCCAGCAGCTTTCCAGGAAGCTACGAGCAGTACTTC	TRBV11-2	TRBJ2-7	-	-
CASSSRSGSREKLFF	TGTGCCAGCAGCTCAAGATCCGGGTCTAGGGAAAAACTGTTTTTT	TRBV7-8	TRBJ1-4	-	-
CASSPGRLYGTGELFF	TGTGCCAGCAGCCCAGGACGTTTGTACGGCACCGGGGAGCTGTTTTTT	TRBV5-5	TRBJ2-2	once	-
CASSVVQANSPLHF	TGTGCCAGCAGTGTTGTCCAGGCCAATTCACCCCTCCACTTT	TRBV25-1	TRBJ1-6	-	-
CASSVDSDQPQHF	TGTGCCAGCAGCGTAGATAGTGATCAGCCCCAGCATTTT	TRBV9	TRBJ1-5	-	-
CASSLGLPSGGYEQYF	TGTGCCAGCAGTTTGGGGTTGCCTAGCGGGGGTTACGAGCAGTACTTC	TRBV2	TRBJ2-7	-	TRBD2
CASSLVFENTEAFF	TGTGCCAGCAGCTTAGTCTTCGAGAACACTGAAGCTTTCTTT	TRBV11-1	TRBJ1-1	-	-
CASSFLKAKNTEAFF	TGTGCCAGCAGCTTCCTCAAAGCTAAGAACACTGAAGCTTTCTTT	TRBV7-9	TRBJ1-1	-	-
CASSFSGWVDTF	TGTGCCAGCAGTTTTTCCGGTTGGGTAGACACCTTC	TRBV28	TRBJ1-2	-	-
CASSEPRGQPQHF	TGTGCCAGCAGTGAACCCAGGGGCCAGCCCCAGCATTTT	TRBV6-1	TRBJ1-5	once	-
CASSRQEFNYEQYF	TGTGCCAGCAGTAGACAGGAATTCAATTACGAGCAGTACTTC	TRBV2	TRBJ2-7	-	-